This T cell receptor beta chain comes out of a study of T cells in Graves' hyperthyroidism and ophthalmopathy. The TCR beta CDR3 regions underwent amplification using RNA transcripts as the source. The HTBI primer set drove a first-round RT-PCR of the TCR CDR3. TCRdb recomputed calls from the multiplex PCR reads with MiXCR, one row per CDR3 protein. There are 550,000 to 800,000 distinct CDR3 sequences in the sample; roughly 17% occur only once, and 15% lies in the top ten. The sequence was collected from a man in his fifties or sixties with Graves' hyperthyroidism. The sequenced material came from blood.

CDR3 coding DNA: TGTGCCAGCAGCGCGACAGGTAATGGCAATCAGCCCCAGCATTTT. Protein product: CASSATGNGNQPQHF. The chain joins TRBV14 to TRBJ1-5, with D perhaps TRBD1 (6 bases). This CDR3 has 15 amino acids. The V gene lost 5 bases and the J gene lost 2 bases, with 13 bases spanning the gap. CDR1 is SGHDN and CDR2 is FVKESK in the germline V gene.